Listed below are T cell receptor beta chains from one sample, sequenced in a study of blood T cell repertoires in COVID-19. TCRdb's copy holds only in-frame clones and misses some; the assay was immunoSEQ multiplex PCR. The sample carries 200,000 to 250,000 clones, 80% recorded once. Source material: peripheral blood. The receptors stem from a woman in her 70s with acute or convalescent COVID-19. Each CDR3 is given with its conserved first and last residue. The order of the fields is CDR3 length, V gene, J gene, CDR3 protein.

len: 14
v_gene: TRBV6-2/TRBV6-3
j_gene: TRBJ2-7
CDR3aa: CASSYSRGTYEQYF

len: 18
v_gene: TRBV11-2
j_gene: TRBJ2-1
CDR3aa: CASRVPGTLKSGYNEQFF

len: 14
v_gene: TRBV19
j_gene: TRBJ1-2
CDR3aa: CASSIDQGSRGYTF

len: 17
v_gene: TRBV4-1
j_gene: TRBJ1-5
CDR3aa: CASSQDDTSLSNQPQHF

len: 15
v_gene: TRBV24-1
j_gene: TRBJ2-1
CDR3aa: CATSDLGTGDHEQFF

len: 16
v_gene: TRBV6-2/TRBV6-3
j_gene: TRBJ2-2
CDR3aa: CASSHGLAGGLGELFF

len: 14
v_gene: TRBV5-5
j_gene: TRBJ2-7
CDR3aa: CASSLATGTYEQYF

len: 18
v_gene: TRBV3-1/TRBV3-2
j_gene: TRBJ1-5
CDR3aa: CASSQDWGSQGSHQPQHF

len: 13
v_gene: TRBV7-9
j_gene: TRBJ2-5
CDR3aa: CASSPTGAETQYF

len: 14
v_gene: TRBV5-1
j_gene: TRBJ1-2
CDR3aa: CASSLGDRPYGYTF

len: 14
v_gene: TRBV7-2
j_gene: TRBJ1-1
CDR3aa: CASSLRGGRAEAFF

len: 18
v_gene: TRBV5-1
j_gene: TRBJ1-2
CDR3aa: CASSLAAGGLLANYGYTF

len: 13
v_gene: TRBV29-1
j_gene: TRBJ2-1
CDR3aa: CSVEGAIAYEQFF

len: 14
v_gene: TRBV10-3
j_gene: TRBJ1-1
CDR3aa: CAISVGRRLSEAFF

len: 12
v_gene: TRBV12-3/TRBV12-4
j_gene: TRBJ2-1
CDR3aa: CASSLAQGTGFF

len: 15
v_gene: TRBV2
j_gene: TRBJ1-6
CDR3aa: CASSEEVRGNSPLHF

len: 11
v_gene: TRBV7-8
j_gene: TRBJ1-1
CDR3aa: CASSPRTEAFF

len: 16
v_gene: TRBV6-5
j_gene: TRBJ2-3
CDR3aa: CASSYSTSGGTDTQYF

len: 16
v_gene: TRBV5-5
j_gene: TRBJ2-1
CDR3aa: CASTVGLAASYNEQFF

len: 14
v_gene: TRBV21-1
j_gene: TRBJ1-4
CDR3aa: CASPYDRFNEKLFF

len: 15
v_gene: TRBV6-6
j_gene: TRBJ2-1
CDR3aa: CASSFLAGALNEQFF

len: 16
v_gene: TRBV7-3
j_gene: TRBJ2-2
CDR3aa: CASSLMLAGATGELFF

len: 18
v_gene: TRBV6-6
j_gene: TRBJ2-2
CDR3aa: CASSRTNSGGANTGELFF